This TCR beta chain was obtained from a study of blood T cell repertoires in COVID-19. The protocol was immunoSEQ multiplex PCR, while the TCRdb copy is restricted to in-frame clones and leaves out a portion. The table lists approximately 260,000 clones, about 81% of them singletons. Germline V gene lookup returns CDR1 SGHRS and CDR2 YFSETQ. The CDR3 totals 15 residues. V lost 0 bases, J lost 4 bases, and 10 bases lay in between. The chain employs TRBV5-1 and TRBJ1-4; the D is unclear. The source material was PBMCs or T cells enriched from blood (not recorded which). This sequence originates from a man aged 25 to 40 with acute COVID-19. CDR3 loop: CASSLESGRNEKLFF. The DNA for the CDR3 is TGCGCCAGCAGCTTGGAGTCAGGCCGTAATGAAAAACTGTTTTTT.